Sequencing of this TCR beta chain was carried out in a study of blood T cell repertoires in COVID-19. Across the whole study: The cDNA or gDNA used as material had been derived from T cells, B-cell-depleted T cells, or PBMCs.

Those who participated ranged in age from roughly 18 to 90 years and resided in 20 to 30 US areas. Recovered participants had two consecutive negative NP/OP PCR tests, healthcare professional clearance, or symptom resolution. Clones were sequenced by immunoSEQ multiplex PCR, and TCRdb holds only the in-frame ones, with some missing. There are about 320,000 clones in the sample; 70% to 90% occur only once, and approximately 6% lies in the top ten. Germline lookup yields CDR1 WNHNN and CDR2 SYGVQD (reference sequence). The CDR3 is 13 residues long. V was shortened by 2 bases and J by 5 bases, with 7 bases between the two germline ends.

The receptor was derived from a woman in her twenties or thirties who had recovered from COVID-19. Material for sequencing was PBMCs or T cells enriched from blood (not recorded which). The chain has TRBV10-1 and TRBJ2-1; D may be TRBD1 (5 bases). CDR3 loop: CASSEKGNNEQFF. CDR3 coding DNA: TGCGCCAGCAGTGAGAAGGGGAACAATGAGCAGTTCTTC.